One and the same sample provided the 23 T cell receptor beta chains below, sequenced in a study of molecular identifiers for immune sequencing clone quantification. TCRdb re-called the PCR reads with MiXCR, one entry per CDR3 protein. Of about 39,000 distinct CDR3 sequences listed, 15% to 20% are singletons. The specimen sequenced was naive CD8+ T cells from blood, with Jurkat cell RNA spiked in. Subset indicated: FACS-sorted CD8+CD4-CCR7+CD45RA+ naive T cells. All receptors derive from a human donor in good health. Some libraries in this study had Jurkat cell RNA spiked in.

The rearrangement uses TRBV9 and TRBJ2-7, with 9 bases aligning to TRBD2. The V segment lost 6 bases and the J segment 3 bases; nucleotides outside the gene matches: 19. This CDR3 comprises 18 residues. The germline V gene has CDR1 SGDLS and CDR2 YYNGEE. CDR3 sequence reads: CASNTRGAAGGQGYEQYF. For the CDR3, the DNA is TGTGCCAGCAACACGCGAGGGGCAGCGGGAGGTCAGGGCTACGAGCAGTACTTC.

In this sample, this clonotype turned up many times. The gene calls are TRBV20-1 and TRBJ2-3, with D possibly TRBD1 on 6 matching bases. The germline V gene has CDR1 DFQATT and CDR2 SNEGSKA (reference sequence). The CDR3 is 17 residues long. V was cut by 0 bases and J by 2 bases, with 18 bases left in between. CDR3 sequence reads: CSAREGAGTGYTDTQYF. CDR3 nucleotides: TGCAGTGCTAGAGAGGGGGCAGGCACAGGGTACACAGATACGCAGTATTTT.

V and J are TRBV14 and TRBJ2-5; 7 positions agree with TRBD2. The CDR3 sequence is 18 residues long. Germline assignment: CDR1 SGHDN and CDR2 FVKESK. V shed 0 bases and J 2 bases; nucleotides not matched to a gene: 12. Written as DNA, the CDR3 is TGTGCCAGCAGCCAAGATGTTCGCCGGGGAGGGCTACAAGAGACCCAGTACTTC. This translates into CASSQDVRRGGLQETQYF.

The gene calls are TRBV3-1 and TRBJ2-1; a possible D gene is TRBD2 (6 bases). Trimming cost V 5 bases and J 0 bases, with 14 bases left between them. CDR1 and CDR2 from the germline V gene are LGHDT and YNNKEL (reference sequence). CDR3 length equals 16 residues. The CDR3 here is CASSVRLGSSYNEQFF. The CDR3 DNA follows: TGTGCCAGCAGCGTACGACTCGGGAGCTCCTACAATGAGCAGTTCTTC.

This clonotype has just one count. A read error may explain this, as a much larger clone is one base away. This chain links TRBV5-7 with TRBJ1-1; D possibly corresponds to TRBD1 (5 bases). TRBV5-7 is assigned to the ORF class and has an uncertain function. CDR3 length: 14 amino acids. This chain's CDR3 is CASKRGVVGIKASF. DNA for the CDR3: TGTGCCAGCAAGCGAGGGGTGGTTGGAATTAAAGCTTCCTTT.

This clonotype is categorized as medium-sized. The chain carries TRBV10-2 and TRBJ2-3; 10 bases map to TRBD2. The CDR3 is made up of 15 amino acids. The germline CDR1 and CDR2 sequences are WSHSY and SAAADI. V lost 6 bases, J lost 6 bases, and 9 bases stayed unmatched. Written as DNA, the CDR3 is TGCGCCAGCAGACCCGGACTAGCGGAAATCGATACGCAGTATTTT. Translated, it gives CASRPGLAEIDTQYF.

Points on this clonotype: This may be a read error, as it is one base from a much larger clone. The rearrangement uses TRBV28 and TRBJ2-3; tentatively, D is TRBD2 (6 bases). Germline loops: CDR1 MDHEN, CDR2 SYDVKM. The CDR3 spans 14 residues. CDR3 bases: TGTGCCAGCAGTCCGGAGGGTATTACAGGTACGCAGTATTTT. Amino acids: CASSPEGITGTQYF.

This clonotype was counted many times. The J gene is TRBJ2-7, the V gene TRBV29-1, with a tentative D call TRBD1 (6 bases). CDR1 SQVTM and CDR2 ANQGSEA come from the germline V gene. This CDR3 spans 14 amino acids. V was shortened by 2 bases and J by 0 bases, with 11 bases between the two germline ends. CDR3 sequence reads: CSVELGDTSYEQYF. The CDR3 region has the DNA TGCAGCGTTGAATTGGGGGACACCTCCTACGAGCAGTACTTC.

This clonotype was counted many times. The J gene is TRBJ2-7, the V gene TRBV13; 10 nucleotides agree with TRBD2. The J segment lost 7 bases and the V segment lost 5 bases, leaving 2 bases of the junction unmatched. The CDR3 length is 12 residues. Germline CDR1 PRHDT, CDR2 FYEKMQ (reference sequence). In DNA form, the CDR3 reads TGTGCCAGCAGCAGCGGGAGGGGGGAGCAGTACTTC. Its protein product is CASSSGRGEQYF.

The chain links TRBV7-8 to TRBJ2-2; D is uncertain. This CDR3 comprises 12 residues. Deletions cut 6 bases from V and 7 bases from J, with 9 bases between. Germline-derived CDR1 and CDR2 are SGHVS and FQNEAQ. CDR3 residues: CASSWRHGELFF. CDR3 DNA: TGTGCCAGCAGTTGGAGACACGGGGAGCTGTTTTTT.

This clonotype was picked up a small number of times. The chain has TRBV7-9 and TRBJ2-1; 7 bases line up with TRBD2. Germline CDR1 and CDR2: SEHNR and FQNEAQ (reference sequence). V lost 1 base to trimming and J lost 6 bases; unmatched junction nucleotides: 3. The CDR3 sequence is 14 residues long. The CDR3 DNA reads TGTGCCAGCAGCTTAGTCATAGCGGGCAATGAGCAGTTCTTC. This encodes CASSLVIAGNEQFF.

At least ten counts were recorded for this clonotype. The chain recombines TRBV4-1 with TRBJ2-1, with 9 bases matching TRBD2. Germline assignment: CDR1 MGHRA and CDR2 YSYEKL. V lost 0 bases, J lost 8 bases, and 8 bases stayed unmatched. The length of the CDR3 is 16 residues. CDR3 loop: CASSQEGSGRIDEQFF. The CDR3 DNA sequence: TGCGCCAGCAGCCAAGAGGGTAGCGGGAGAATCGATGAGCAGTTCTTC.

As to this clonotype: A much more abundant neighbour one base away suggests this may be a read error. This chain joins TRBV3-1 and TRBJ1-1, with no clear D. The V gene's germline CDR1 is LGHDT and CDR2 YNNKEL (reference sequence). This CDR3 has 16 residues. Trimming shortened V by 1 base and J by 4 bases, and 16 bases separated the two germline ends. The CDR3 nucleotides read TGTGCCAGCAGCCAAGCTTTAAGCCCGACGGGCACTGAAGCTTTCTTT. The encoded protein is CASSQALSPTGTEAFF.

About this clonotype itself: This may stem from a read error, because a much larger clone lies one nucleotide away. The chain is built from TRBV7-2 and TRBJ2-7; the match to TRBD2 covers 14 bases. Germline-derived CDR1 and CDR2 are SGHTA and FQGNSA. The CDR3 is made up of 19 amino acids. Written as DNA, the CDR3 is TGTGCCAGCAGCATACTTAACCCAATGACTAGCGGGAGGGCCTACGGGCAGTACTTC. Translated: CASSILNPMTSGRAYGQYF.

This chain connects TRBV20-1 to TRBJ2-7; 7 bases fit TRBD1. Germline lookup yields CDR1 DFQATT and CDR2 SNEGSKA (reference sequence). The CDR3 spans 15 residues. The V and J ends lost 8 bases and 7 bases, in that order; junction bases with no gene match: 20. The CDR3: CSTDTLDRMTQEQYF. Written as DNA, the CDR3 is TGCAGTACTGACACTCTGGACAGGATGACGCAGGAGCAGTACTTC.

This clonotype was recorded many times. The chain is built from TRBV4-3 and TRBJ2-3; 10 nucleotides align to TRBD1. V shed 2 bases and J 7 bases; nucleotides not matched to a gene: 6. From germline, CDR1 is LGHNA and CDR2 YSLEER. The CDR3 runs to 15 residues. The CDR3 is CASSQLGTGAYTQYF. The CDR3 DNA is TGCGCCAGCAGCCAACTAGGGACAGGGGCCTATACGCAGTATTTT.

Concerning this clonotype: A much larger clone differs by one base, so this may be a read error. The chain uses TRBV28 and TRBJ1-2; D remains unclear. CDR3 length equals 13 residues. CDR1 MDHEN and CDR2 SYDVKM come from the germline V gene. The CDR3 sequence: CTSREYPNYGYTF. The CDR3 DNA is TGTACCAGCCGGGAGTATCCTAACTATGGCTACACCTTC.

This clonotype was seen only a few times. V and J are TRBV7-6 and TRBJ2-7, with D perhaps TRBD2 (6 bases). V lost 6 bases and J lost 5, with 17 bases in between. The CDR3 sequence is 14 residues long. Germline V gives CDR1 SGHVS, CDR2 FNYEAQ. The CDR3 DNA follows: TGTGCCAGCAGAGGAGGGGACTCGGCCCACGAGCAGTACTTC. Its translation: CASRGGDSAHEQYF.

This clonotype has at least ten counts. The gene calls are TRBV12-3 or TRBV12-4 and TRBJ2-3; D uncertain. Trimming shortened V by 3 bases and J by 5 bases, and 9 bases separated the two germline ends. This CDR3 comprises 13 residues. DNA of the CDR3: TGTGCCAGCAGTTTGAGTCACGGAGATACGCAGTATTTT. It translates to CASSLSHGDTQYF.

This sequence joins TRBV4-2 and TRBJ2-7; no clear D. Germline V gene sequence: CDR1 LGHNA, CDR2 YNFKEQ. This CDR3 is 13 amino acids long. Trimming shortened V by 4 bases and J by 5 bases, and 12 bases separated the two germline ends. In nucleotides, the CDR3 is TGTGCCAGCAGCCTAGTTGTCTTAGACGAGCAGTACTTC. This codes for CASSLVVLDEQYF.

The chain couples TRBV4-2 to TRBJ2-7; 9 nucleotides line up with TRBD1. V dropped 4 bases and J dropped 5; count of bases not matched to a gene: 9. The CDR3 runs 15 residues. Germline assignment: CDR1 LGHNA and CDR2 YNFKEQ. CDR3 sequence reads: CASSPWDREGDEQYF. The CDR3 DNA is TGTGCCAGCAGCCCCTGGGACAGGGAAGGAGACGAGCAGTACTTC.

The V and J genes are TRBV27 and TRBJ2-1; TRBD1 or TRBD2 may be the D gene (5 bases each). This CDR3 has 10 amino acids. Per the germline V gene, CDR1 is MNHEY and CDR2 is SMNVEV (reference sequence). Trimming took 8 bases from V and 9 from J, leaving 8 bases between them. This CDR3 reads CASGTSEQFF. For the CDR3, the DNA is TGTGCCAGCGGGACCTCTGAGCAGTTCTTC.

This clonotype was counted ten times or more. The chain couples TRBV27 to TRBJ1-1; no clear D. The CDR3 sequence is 13 residues long. In germline, CDR1 is MNHEY, CDR2 SMNVEV (reference sequence). The ends were cut back, 4 bases at V and 1 base at J, with 7 bases in the middle. CDR3 in amino acids: CASSYDTNTEAFF. The CDR3 DNA is TGTGCCAGCAGTTATGACACGAACACTGAAGCTTTCTTT.